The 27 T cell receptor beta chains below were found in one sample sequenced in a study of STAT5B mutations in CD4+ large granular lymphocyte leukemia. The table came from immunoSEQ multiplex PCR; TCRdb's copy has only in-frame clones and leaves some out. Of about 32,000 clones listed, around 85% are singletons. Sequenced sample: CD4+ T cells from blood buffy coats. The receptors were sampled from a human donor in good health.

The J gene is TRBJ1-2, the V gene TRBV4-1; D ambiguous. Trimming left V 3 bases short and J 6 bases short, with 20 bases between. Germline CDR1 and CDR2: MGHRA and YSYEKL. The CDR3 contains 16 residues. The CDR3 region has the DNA TGCGCCAGCAGCCACGGCCGAGGAGGAAGGAGCAATGGCTACACCTTC. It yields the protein CASSHGRGGRSNGYTF.

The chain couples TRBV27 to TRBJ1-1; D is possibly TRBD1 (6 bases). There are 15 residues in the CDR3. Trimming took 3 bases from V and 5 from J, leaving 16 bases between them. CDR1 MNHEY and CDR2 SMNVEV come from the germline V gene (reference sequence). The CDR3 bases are TGTGCCAGCAGTTTTAGGGGCAGGGGCGCTACTGAAGCTTTCTTT. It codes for CASSFRGRGATEAFF.

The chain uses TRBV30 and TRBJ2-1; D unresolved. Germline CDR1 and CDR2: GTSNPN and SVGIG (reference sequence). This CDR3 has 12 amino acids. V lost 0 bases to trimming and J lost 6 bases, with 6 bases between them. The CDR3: CAWSVVGNEQFF. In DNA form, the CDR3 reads TGTGCCTGGAGTGTAGTCGGCAATGAGCAGTTCTTC. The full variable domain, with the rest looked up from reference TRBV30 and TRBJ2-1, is SQTIHQWPATLVQPVGSPLSLECTVEGTSNPNLYWYRQAAGRGLQLLFYSVGIGQISSEVPQNLSASRPQDRQFILSSKKLLLSDSGFYLCAWSVVGNEQFFGPGTRLTVL.

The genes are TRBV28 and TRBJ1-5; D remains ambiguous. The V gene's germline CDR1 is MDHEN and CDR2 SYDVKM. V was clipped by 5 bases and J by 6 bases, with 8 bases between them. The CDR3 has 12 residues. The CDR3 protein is CASSPPFQPQHF. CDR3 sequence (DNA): TGTGCCAGCAGTCCCCCCTTTCAGCCCCAGCATTTT.

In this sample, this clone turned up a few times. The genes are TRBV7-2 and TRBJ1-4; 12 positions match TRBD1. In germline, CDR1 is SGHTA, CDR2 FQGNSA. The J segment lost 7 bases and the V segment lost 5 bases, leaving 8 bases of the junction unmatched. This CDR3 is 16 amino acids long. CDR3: CASSQGQGAVGEKLFF. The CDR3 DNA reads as TGTGCCAGCAGCCAGGGACAGGGGGCGGTGGGTGAAAAACTGTTTTTT.

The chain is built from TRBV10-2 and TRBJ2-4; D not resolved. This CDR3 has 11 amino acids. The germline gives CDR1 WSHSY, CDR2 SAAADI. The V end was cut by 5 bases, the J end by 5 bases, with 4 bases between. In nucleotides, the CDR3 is TGCGCCAGCAGTAGGGAAAACATTCAGTACTTC. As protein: CASSRENIQYF.

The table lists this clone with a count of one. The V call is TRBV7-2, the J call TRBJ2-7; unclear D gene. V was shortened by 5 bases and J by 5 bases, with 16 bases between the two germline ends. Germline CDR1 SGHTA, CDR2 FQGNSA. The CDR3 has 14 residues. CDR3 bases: TGTGCCAGCAGCCACGATTTGGGAAGGAACGAGCAGTACTTC. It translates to CASSHDLGRNEQYF.

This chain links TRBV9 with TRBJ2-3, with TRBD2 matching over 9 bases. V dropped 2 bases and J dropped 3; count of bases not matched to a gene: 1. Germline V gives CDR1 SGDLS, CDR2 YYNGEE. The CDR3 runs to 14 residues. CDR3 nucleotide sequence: TGTGCCAGCAGCGTTCTAGCGGGAACAGATACGCAGTATTTT. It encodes CASSVLAGTDTQYF.

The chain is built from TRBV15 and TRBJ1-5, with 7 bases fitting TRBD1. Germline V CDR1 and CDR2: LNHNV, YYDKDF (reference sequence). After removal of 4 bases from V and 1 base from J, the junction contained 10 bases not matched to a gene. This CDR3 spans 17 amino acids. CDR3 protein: CATSKPQGFMSNQPQHF. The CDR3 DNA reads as TGTGCCACCAGCAAGCCACAGGGGTTCATGAGCAATCAGCCCCAGCATTTT. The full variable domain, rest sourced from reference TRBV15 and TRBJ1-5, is DAMVIQNPRYQVTQFGKPVTLSCSQTLNHNVMYWYQQKSSQAPKLLFHYYDKDFNNEADTPDNFQSRRPNTSFCFLDIRSPGLGDTAMYLCATSKPQGFMSNQPQHFGDGTRLSIL.

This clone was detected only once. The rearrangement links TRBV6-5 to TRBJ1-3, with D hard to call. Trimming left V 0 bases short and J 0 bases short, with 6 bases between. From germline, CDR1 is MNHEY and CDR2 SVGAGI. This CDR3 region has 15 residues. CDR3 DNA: TGTGCCAGCAGTTACTCTCTCCGCTCTGGAAACACCATATATTTT. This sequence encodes CASSYSLRSGNTIYF.

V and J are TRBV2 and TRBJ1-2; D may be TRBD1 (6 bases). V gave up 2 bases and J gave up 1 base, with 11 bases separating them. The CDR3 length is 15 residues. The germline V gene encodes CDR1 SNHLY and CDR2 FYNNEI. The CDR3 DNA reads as TGTGCCAGCAGTGAAATCCCAGGGGTTAACTATGGCTACACCTTC. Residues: CASSEIPGVNYGYTF.

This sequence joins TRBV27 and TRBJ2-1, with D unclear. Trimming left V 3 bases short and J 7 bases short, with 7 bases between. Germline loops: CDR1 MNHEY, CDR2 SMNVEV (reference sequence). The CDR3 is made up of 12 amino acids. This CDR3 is CASSFPGNEQFF. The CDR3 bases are TGTGCCAGCAGTTTTCCCGGAAATGAGCAGTTCTTC.

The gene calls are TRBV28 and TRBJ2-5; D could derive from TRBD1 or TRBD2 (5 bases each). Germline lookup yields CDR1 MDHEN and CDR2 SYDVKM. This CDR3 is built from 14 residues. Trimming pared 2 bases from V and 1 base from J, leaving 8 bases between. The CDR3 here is CASSLGTAQETQYF. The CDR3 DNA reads TGTGCCAGCAGTTTAGGGACGGCCCAAGAGACCCAGTACTTC.

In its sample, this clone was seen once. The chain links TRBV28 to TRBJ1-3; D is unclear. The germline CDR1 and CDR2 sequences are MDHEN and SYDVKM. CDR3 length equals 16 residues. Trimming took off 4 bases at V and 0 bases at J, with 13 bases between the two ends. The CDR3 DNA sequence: TGTGCCAGCAGTTCCCCTAACAGAAACTCTGGAAACACCATATATTTT. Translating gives CASSSPNRNSGNTIYF. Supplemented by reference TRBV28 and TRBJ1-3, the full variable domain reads DVKVTQSSRYLVKRTGEKVFLECVQDMDHENMFWYRQDPGLGLRLIYFSYDVKMKEKGDIPEGYSVSREKKERFSLILESASTNQTSMYLCASSSPNRNSGNTIYFGEGSWLTVV.

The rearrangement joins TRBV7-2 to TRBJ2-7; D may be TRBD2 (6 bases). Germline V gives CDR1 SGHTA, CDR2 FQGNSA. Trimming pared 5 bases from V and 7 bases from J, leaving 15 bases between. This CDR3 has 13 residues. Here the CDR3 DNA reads TGTGCCAGCAGCCCCATGGTTGGGGGGGAGCAGTACTTC. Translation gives CASSPMVGGEQYF.

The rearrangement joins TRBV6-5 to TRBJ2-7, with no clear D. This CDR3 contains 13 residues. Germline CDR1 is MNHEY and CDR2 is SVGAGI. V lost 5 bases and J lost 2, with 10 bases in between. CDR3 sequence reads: CASSQALTYEQYF. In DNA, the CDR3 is TGTGCCAGCAGTCAGGCGCTTACCTACGAGCAGTACTTC.

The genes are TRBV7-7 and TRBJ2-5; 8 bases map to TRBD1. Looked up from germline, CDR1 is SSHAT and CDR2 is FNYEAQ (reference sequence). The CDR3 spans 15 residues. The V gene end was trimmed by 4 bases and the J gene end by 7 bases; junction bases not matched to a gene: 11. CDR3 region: CASSSEGRGRATQYF. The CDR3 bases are TGTGCCAGCAGCTCCGAAGGCAGGGGGCGGGCGACCCAGTACTTC.

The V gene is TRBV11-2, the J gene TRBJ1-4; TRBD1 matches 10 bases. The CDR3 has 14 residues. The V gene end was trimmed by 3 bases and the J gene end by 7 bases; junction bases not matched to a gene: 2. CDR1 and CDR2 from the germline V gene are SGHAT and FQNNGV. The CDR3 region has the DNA TGTGCCAGCAGCTTCCGGGACAGGGGTGAAAAACTGTTTTTT. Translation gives CASSFRDRGEKLFF.

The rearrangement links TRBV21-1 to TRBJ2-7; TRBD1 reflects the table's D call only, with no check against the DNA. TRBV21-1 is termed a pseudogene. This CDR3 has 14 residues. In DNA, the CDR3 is TGTGCCAGCAGCCAGGGCAGGGGAGCCTACGAGCAGTACTTC. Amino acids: CASSQGRGAYEQYF.

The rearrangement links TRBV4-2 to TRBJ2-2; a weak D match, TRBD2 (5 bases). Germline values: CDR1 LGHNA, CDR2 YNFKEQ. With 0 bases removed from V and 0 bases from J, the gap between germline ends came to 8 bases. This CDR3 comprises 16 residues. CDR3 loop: CASSQDPGANTGELFF. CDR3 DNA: TGTGCCAGCAGCCAAGATCCCGGGGCGAACACCGGGGAGCTGTTTTTT.

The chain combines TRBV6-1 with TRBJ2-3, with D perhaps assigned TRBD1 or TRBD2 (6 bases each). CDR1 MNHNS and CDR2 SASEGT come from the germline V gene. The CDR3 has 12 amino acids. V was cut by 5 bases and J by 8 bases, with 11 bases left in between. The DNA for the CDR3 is TGTGCCAGCAGTAGAGGGGGAGGTACGCAGTATTTT. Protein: CASSRGGGTQYF.

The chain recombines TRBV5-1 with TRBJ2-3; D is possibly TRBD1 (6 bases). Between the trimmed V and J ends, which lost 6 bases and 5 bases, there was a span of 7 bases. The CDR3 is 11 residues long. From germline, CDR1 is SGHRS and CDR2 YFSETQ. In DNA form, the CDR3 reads TGCGCCAGCAAGGGGGAAGATACGCAGTATTTT. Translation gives CASKGEDTQYF.

The CDR3 spells CASSPWGGDFGSNQPQHF. The CDR3, as DNA: TGTGCCAGCAGCCCCTGGGGGGGGGACTTTGGAAGCAATCAGCCCCAGCATTTT. This chain links TRBV27 with TRBJ1-5; a possible D gene is TRBD1 (5 bases). This CDR3 is built from 18 residues. V was trimmed by 6 bases and J by 1 base, leaving 22 bases between them. From germline, CDR1 is MNHEY and CDR2 SMNVEV (reference sequence).

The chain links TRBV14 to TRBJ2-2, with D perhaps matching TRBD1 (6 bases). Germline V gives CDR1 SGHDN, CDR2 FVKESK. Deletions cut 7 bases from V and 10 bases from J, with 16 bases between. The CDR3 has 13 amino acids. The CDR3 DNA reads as TGTGCCAGCAAGAGGGGACATTTGGAGGAGCTGTTTTTT. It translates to CASKRGHLEELFF.

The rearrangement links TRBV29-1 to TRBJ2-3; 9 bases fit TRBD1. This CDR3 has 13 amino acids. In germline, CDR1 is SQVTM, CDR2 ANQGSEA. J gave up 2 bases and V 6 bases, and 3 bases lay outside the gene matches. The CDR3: CSVDRGTTDTQYF. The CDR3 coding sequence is TGCAGCGTCGACAGGGGGACCACAGATACGCAGTATTTT.

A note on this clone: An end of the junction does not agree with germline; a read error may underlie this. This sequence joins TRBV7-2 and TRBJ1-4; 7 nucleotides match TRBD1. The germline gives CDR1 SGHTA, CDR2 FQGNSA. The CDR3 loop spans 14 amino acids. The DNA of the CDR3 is TGTGCCAGCAGTTTAGGGACAGTGGATGAAAAACTGTTTTTT. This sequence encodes CASSLGTVDEKLFF.

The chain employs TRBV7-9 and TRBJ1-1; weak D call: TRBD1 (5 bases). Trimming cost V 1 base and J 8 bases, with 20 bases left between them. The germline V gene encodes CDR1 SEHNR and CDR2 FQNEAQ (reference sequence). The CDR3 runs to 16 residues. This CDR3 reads CASSLGGARTQREAFF. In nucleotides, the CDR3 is TGTGCCAGCAGCTTAGGTGGGGCTAGGACTCAGAGGGAAGCTTTCTTT.